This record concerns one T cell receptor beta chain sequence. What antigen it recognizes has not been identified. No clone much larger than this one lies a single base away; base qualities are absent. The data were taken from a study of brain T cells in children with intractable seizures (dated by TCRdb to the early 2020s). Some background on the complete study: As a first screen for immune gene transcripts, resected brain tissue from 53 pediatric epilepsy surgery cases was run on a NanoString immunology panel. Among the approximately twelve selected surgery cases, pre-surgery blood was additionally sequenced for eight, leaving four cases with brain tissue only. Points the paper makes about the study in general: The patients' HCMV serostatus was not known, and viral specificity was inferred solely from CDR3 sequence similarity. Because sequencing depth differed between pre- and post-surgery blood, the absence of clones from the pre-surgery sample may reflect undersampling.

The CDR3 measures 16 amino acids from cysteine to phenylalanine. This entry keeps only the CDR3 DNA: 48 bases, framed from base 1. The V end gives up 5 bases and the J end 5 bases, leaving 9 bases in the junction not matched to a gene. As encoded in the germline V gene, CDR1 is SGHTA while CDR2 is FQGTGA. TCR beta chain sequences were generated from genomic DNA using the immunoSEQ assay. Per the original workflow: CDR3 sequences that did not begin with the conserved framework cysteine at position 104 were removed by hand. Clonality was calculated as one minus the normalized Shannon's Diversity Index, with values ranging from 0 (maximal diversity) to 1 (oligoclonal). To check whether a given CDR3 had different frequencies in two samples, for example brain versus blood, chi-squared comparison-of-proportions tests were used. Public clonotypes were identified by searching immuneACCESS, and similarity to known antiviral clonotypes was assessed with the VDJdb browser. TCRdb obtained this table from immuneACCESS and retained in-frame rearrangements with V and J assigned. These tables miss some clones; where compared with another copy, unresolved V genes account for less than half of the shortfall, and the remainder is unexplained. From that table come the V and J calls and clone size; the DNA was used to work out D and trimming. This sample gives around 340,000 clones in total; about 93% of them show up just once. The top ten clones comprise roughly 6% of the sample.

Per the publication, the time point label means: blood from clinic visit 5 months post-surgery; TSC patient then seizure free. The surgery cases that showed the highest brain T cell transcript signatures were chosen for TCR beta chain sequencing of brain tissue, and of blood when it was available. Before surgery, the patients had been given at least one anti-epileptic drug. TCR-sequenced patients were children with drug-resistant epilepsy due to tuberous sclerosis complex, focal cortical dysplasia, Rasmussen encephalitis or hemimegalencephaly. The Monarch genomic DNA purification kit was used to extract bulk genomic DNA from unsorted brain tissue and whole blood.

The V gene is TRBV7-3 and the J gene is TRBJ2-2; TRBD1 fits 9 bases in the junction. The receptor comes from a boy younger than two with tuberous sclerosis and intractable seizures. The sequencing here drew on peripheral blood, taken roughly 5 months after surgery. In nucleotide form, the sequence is TGTGCCAGCAGCACCGGGACAGGGTGGATAACCGGGGAGCTGTTTTTT. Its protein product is CASSTGTGWITGELFF.